These 31 T cell receptor beta chains share one sample of origin, sequenced in a study of T cells in Graves' hyperthyroidism and ophthalmopathy. TCR beta CDR3 region amplification was performed from RNA transcripts. HTBI primers were the set used in a first-round RT-PCR of the TCR CDR3. Using its own MiXCR run on the multiplex PCR reads, TCRdb lists one record per CDR3 protein. This table has 200,000 to 250,000 distinct CDR3 sequences, less than 20% appearing once. Specimen: blood. These receptors came from a woman in her forties or fifties with Graves' hyperthyroidism.

The chain has TRBV5-1 and TRBJ1-1; D unresolved. Germline-derived CDR1 and CDR2 are SGHRS and YFSETQ. The length of the CDR3 is 16 residues. V shed 2 bases and J shed 0 bases, with 14 bases lying between them. CDR3 amino acids: CASSFKDWPLNTEAFF. CDR3 DNA: TGCGCCAGCAGCTTCAAGGACTGGCCCTTGAACACTGAAGCTTTCTTT.

This clonotype appeared a few times. The chain links TRBV6-2 or TRBV6-3 to TRBJ1-5, with 8 nucleotides matching TRBD1. The CDR3 totals 14 residues. V shed 6 bases, J shed 4 bases, and the junction held 5 bases outside the gene matches. Germline V gene lookup returns CDR1 MNHEY and CDR2 SVGEGT. The CDR3 DNA follows: TGTGCCAGCAGGCAGGGGGCTTTTAATCAGCCCCAGCATTTT. Translation gives CASRQGAFNQPQHF.

This clonotype was seen ten or more times. This sequence joins TRBV11-1 and TRBJ2-3; possibly TRBD2 for D (5 bases). Germline CDR1 reads SGHAT; CDR2 reads FQDESV (reference sequence). Trimming stripped 2 bases from V and 8 bases from J, with 17 bases between. This CDR3 has 15 residues. CDR3 coding DNA: TGTGCCAGCAGCTTAAAGGAAGGCGGGTCAGGTACGCAGTATTTT. The encoded protein is CASSLKEGGSGTQYF.

In this sample, this clonotype turned up many times. This CDR3 reads CASSPGGGLGNQPQHF. As DNA, the CDR3 is TGCGCCAGCAGCCCTGGAGGTGGCCTGGGCAATCAGCCCCAGCATTTT. This sequence joins TRBV5-1 and TRBJ1-5; D unclear. The V and J ends lost 4 bases and 2 bases respectively, with 16 bases between them. This CDR3 has 16 residues. Germline assignment: CDR1 SGHRS and CDR2 YFSETQ.

The V gene is TRBV5-5, the J gene TRBJ2-1; D may be TRBD2 (5 bases). This CDR3 is built from 13 residues. Between the trimmed V and J ends, which lost 3 bases and 4 bases, there was a span of 8 bases. Germline loops: CDR1 SGHKS, CDR2 YYEKEE (reference sequence). This CDR3 reads CASSSGEYNEQFF. CDR3 sequence (DNA): TGTGCCAGCAGCTCCGGGGAATACAATGAGCAGTTCTTC.

This clonotype appeared many times. The chain has TRBV5-1 and TRBJ1-1, with TRBD1 matching 10 bases. Germline CDR1 SGHRS, CDR2 YFSETQ. The CDR3 loop spans 14 amino acids. After removal of 0 bases from V and 5 bases from J, the junction contained 1 base not matched to a gene. CDR3 coding DNA: TGCGCCAGCAGCTTGGGGGGACAGGGGACTGAAGCTTTCTTT. It is translated as CASSLGGQGTEAFF.

The table lists this clonotype with many counts. This sequence joins TRBV3-1 and TRBJ2-7; 8 bases map to TRBD2. Germline CDR1 is LGHDT and CDR2 is YNNKEL (reference sequence). The CDR3 is 12 amino acids. The trim removed 4 bases at V and 6 bases at J, leaving 2 bases unmatched. The CDR3 DNA is TGTGCCAGCAGCCGCACTAGCGGCGAGCAGTACTTC. Encoded protein: CASSRTSGEQYF.

This clonotype has a count of ten or more. The chain couples TRBV9 to TRBJ2-1; TRBD2 aligns across 7 bases. The germline V gene encodes CDR1 SGDLS and CDR2 YYNGEE. V trimming: 5 bases; J trimming: 5 bases; junction bases outside the gene matches: 1. This CDR3 comprises 12 residues. The CDR3 nucleotides are TGTGCCAGCAGTGGACTAGACAATGAGCAGTTCTTC. Translation: CASSGLDNEQFF.

V usage is TRBV30 and J usage is TRBJ1-2; no clear D gene. In germline, CDR1 is GTSNPN, CDR2 SVGIG (reference sequence). V gave up 2 bases and J gave up 0 bases, with 7 bases separating them. CDR3 size: 13 residues. The CDR3 DNA reads as TGTGCCTGGAGTCTACGGACTAACTATGGCTACACCTTC. Its protein is CAWSLRTNYGYTF.

This clonotype was counted ten times or more. The J gene is TRBJ2-3, the V gene TRBV18, with D possibly TRBD1 on 6 matching bases. This CDR3 is 13 amino acids long. CDR1 and CDR2 (germline): KGHSH, LQKENI. Deletions cut 4 bases from V and 2 bases from J, with 7 bases between. The CDR3 region is CASSRDNTDTQYF. Here the CDR3 DNA reads TGTGCCAGCTCACGGGACAACACAGATACGCAGTATTTT.

V is TRBV20-1 and J is TRBJ2-7, with 7 positions matching TRBD1. This CDR3 has 15 amino acids. The junction had 11 bases not matched to a gene; V was cut back by 6 bases and J by 0 bases. Germline V gives CDR1 DFQATT, CDR2 SNEGSKA (reference sequence). As DNA, the CDR3 is TGCAGTGCCTTCAATCGGGACAGTCTCTCCTACGAGCAGTACTTC. This encodes CSAFNRDSLSYEQYF.

The chain uses TRBV3-1 and TRBJ1-1; D gene ambiguous. There are 12 residues in the CDR3. Germline V gives CDR1 LGHDT, CDR2 YNNKEL (reference sequence). V was clipped by 5 bases and J by 7 bases, with 11 bases between them. Here the CDR3 DNA reads TGTGCCAGCAGCGCTCGGGGAATTGAAGCTTTCTTT. Its translation: CASSARGIEAFF.

This clonotype has a count of ten or more. This rearrangement joins TRBV12-3 or TRBV12-4 to TRBJ2-7; a weak D match, TRBD2 (5 bases). The length of the CDR3 is 15 residues. The V and J ends lost 7 bases and 5 bases respectively, with 21 bases between them. CDR3 sequence reads: CASIESGEIRNEQYF. The CDR3 DNA is TGTGCCAGCATCGAATCCGGGGAAATAAGGAACGAGCAGTACTTC.

The rearrangement links TRBV11-1 to TRBJ2-1; D is perhaps TRBD2 (6 bases). This CDR3 region has 14 residues. Trimming left V 0 bases short and J 8 bases short, with 11 bases between. The germline gives CDR1 SGHAT, CDR2 FQDESV (reference sequence). CDR3 coding DNA: TGTGCCAGCAGCTTAGCGGGGAGGAGAGATGAGCAGTTCTTC. The encoded protein is CASSLAGRRDEQFF. Supplemented by reference TRBV11-1 and TRBJ2-1, the full variable domain reads EAEVAQSPRYKITEKSQAVAFWCDPISGHATLYWYRQILGQGPELLVQFQDESVVDDSQLPKDRFSAERLKGVDSTLKIQPAELGDSAMYLCASSLAGRRDEQFFGPGTRLTVL.

The count of this clonotype is one. The chain is built from TRBV3-1 and TRBJ1-6; maybe TRBD1 (5 bases). V was cut by 4 bases and J by 8 bases, with 12 bases left in between. The CDR3 contains 14 residues. From germline, CDR1 is LGHDT and CDR2 YNNKEL (reference sequence). The DNA for the CDR3 is TGTGCCAGCAGCCTCACAGGTCAGGATTCACCCCTCCACTTT. Translated: CASSLTGQDSPLHF.

The chain employs TRBV7-9 and TRBJ1-4; a possible D gene is TRBD1 (5 bases). The length of the CDR3 is 17 residues. Germline-derived CDR1 and CDR2 are SEHNR and FQNEAQ (reference sequence). Trimming stripped 5 bases from V and 0 bases from J, with 16 bases between. The CDR3 protein is CASSQLGGDPTNEKLFF. CDR3 nucleotide sequence: TGTGCCAGCAGCCAATTAGGAGGGGACCCAACTAATGAAAAACTGTTTTTT.

This clonotype was detected many times. The chain uses TRBV19 and TRBJ1-1, with D unclear. Between the trimmed V and J ends, which lost 3 bases and 1 base, there was a span of 6 bases. The germline CDR1 and CDR2 sequences are LNHDA and SQIVND (reference sequence). CDR3 size: 13 residues. This CDR3 reads CASSIRGNTEAFF. The CDR3 region has the DNA TGTGCCAGTAGTATTCGAGGGAACACTGAAGCTTTCTTT.

The sample holds a few counts of this clonotype. The chain carries TRBV20-1 and TRBJ2-7; TRBD2 is a possible D gene (6 bases). The germline CDR1 and CDR2 sequences are DFQATT and SNEGSKA (reference sequence). This CDR3 has 14 amino acids. The V and J ends lost 7 bases and 0 bases respectively, with 16 bases between them. CDR3 DNA: TGCAGTGTCATCAGGGCGGGAAGCTCCTACGAGCAGTACTTC. Its protein product is CSVIRAGSSYEQYF.

This clonotype was picked up many times. The rearrangement uses TRBV27 and TRBJ2-4; D possibly matches TRBD1 or TRBD2 (7 bases each). CDR3 length equals 14 residues. The V gene lost 10 bases and the J gene lost 4 bases, with 17 bases spanning the gap. Germline V CDR1 and CDR2: MNHEY, SMNVEV (reference sequence). The CDR3 nucleotides are TGTGCCACCAGGGGGGGGGCGTGGAAAAACATTCAGTACTTC. Translation gives CATRGGAWKNIQYF.

This clonotype showed up just a few times. At one end, the junction sequence differs from germline, possibly due to a read error. The chain joins TRBV12-3 or TRBV12-4 to TRBJ2-7; unclear D gene. This CDR3 is 13 amino acids long. The CDR3 bases are TGTGCCAGCAGTTTACTCGTTGGGTACGGGCAGTACTTC. Its protein product is CASSLLVGYGQYF.

At least ten counts were recorded for this clonotype. V usage is TRBV11-2 and J usage is TRBJ2-5; 9 nucleotides match TRBD2. Germline lookup yields CDR1 SGHAT and CDR2 FQNNGV. The CDR3 runs 15 residues. With V trimmed by 2 bases and J by 1 base, 2 bases remained unmatched. CDR3 in DNA: TGTGCCAGCAGCTTAAGGCGGGAGGGCCAAGAGACCCAGTACTTC. Its protein product is CASSLRREGQETQYF. Full variable domain (remainder filled in from reference TRBV11-2 and TRBJ2-5): EAGVAQSPRYKIIEKRQSVAFWCNPISGHATLYWYQQILGQGPKLLIQFQNNGVVDDSQLPKDRFSAERLKGVDSTLKIQPAKLEDSAVYLCASSLRREGQETQYFGPGTRLLVL.

This clonotype has ten or more counts. The chain carries TRBV3-1 and TRBJ1-3, with a possible D match to TRBD1 (6 bases). This CDR3 has 14 amino acids. The V end lost 3 bases, the J end lost 0 bases, and 6 bases lay between the germline ends. Germline loops: CDR1 LGHDT, CDR2 YNNKEL (reference sequence). The CDR3 DNA reads TGTGCCAGCAGCCAGGACAGCTCTGGAAACACCATATATTTT. It codes for CASSQDSSGNTIYF. The full variable domain, its missing parts supplied by reference TRBV3-1 and TRBJ1-3, is DTAVSQTPKYLVTQMGNDKSIKCEQNLGHDTMYWYKQDSKKFLKIMFSYNNKELIINETVPNRFSPKSPDKAHLNLHINSLELGDSAVYFCASSQDSSGNTIYFGEGSWLTVV.

V and J are TRBV7-3 and TRBJ2-7; D remains ambiguous. The V and J ends lost 5 bases and 2 bases respectively, with 16 bases between them. The CDR3 length is 15 residues. Germline values: CDR1 SGHTA, CDR2 FQGTGA. The CDR3 reads CASSAHAGGTYEQYF. DNA for the CDR3: TGTGCCAGCAGCGCCCACGCCGGTGGGACCTACGAGCAGTACTTC. The entire variable domain, with the rest obtained from reference TRBV7-3 and TRBJ2-7, is as follows: GAGVSQTPSNKVTEKGKYVELRCDPISGHTALYWYRQSLGQGPEFLIYFQGTGAADDSGLPNDRFFAVRPEGSVSTLKIQRTERGDSAVYLCASSAHAGGTYEQYFGPGTRLTVT.

This clonotype was found many times. The rearrangement joins TRBV5-1 to TRBJ2-3; 14 bases match TRBD2. The CDR3 totals 18 residues. After removal of 4 bases from V and 0 bases from J, the junction contained 7 bases not matched to a gene. From germline, CDR1 is SGHRS and CDR2 YFSETQ. The CDR3 reads CASSTGLAGGLSTDTQYF. The CDR3 DNA is TGCGCCAGCAGCACTGGACTAGCGGGAGGCCTTAGCACAGATACGCAGTATTTT.

This clonotype was found many times. This chain connects TRBV11-3 to TRBJ1-1; unclear D gene. The length of the CDR3 is 15 residues. CDR1 and CDR2 (germline): SGHNT, YENEEA. V lost 4 bases and J lost 0, with 12 bases in between. Here the CDR3 DNA reads TGTGCCAGCAGCTCTACGCAGGATCTGAACACTGAAGCTTTCTTT. Translating gives CASSSTQDLNTEAFF.

This clonotype has a count of ten or more. The genes are TRBV27 and TRBJ1-6; 10 nucleotides line up with TRBD1. After removal of 5 bases from V and 8 bases from J, the junction contained 6 bases not matched to a gene. CDR3 length equals 15 residues. CDR1 and CDR2 (germline): MNHEY, SMNVEV (reference sequence). CDR3 nucleotides: TGTGCCAGCAGTCCCCAGGGGACAGGGGATTCACCCCTCCACTTT. Its translation is CASSPQGTGDSPLHF.

The chain couples TRBV18 to TRBJ1-1, with TRBD1 identical over 8 bases. Germline CDR1 is KGHSH and CDR2 is LQKENI. V lost 3 bases and J lost 4; bases outside the gene matches: 16. The length of the CDR3 is 18 residues. The chain's CDR3 is CASSPFARQGKRGTEAFF. Written as DNA, the CDR3 is TGTGCCAGCTCACCCTTCGCAAGACAGGGGAAAAGGGGCACTGAAGCTTTCTTT.

The rearrangement joins TRBV28 to TRBJ1-5; TRBD1 matches 7 bases. The CDR3 has 16 residues. The germline gives CDR1 MDHEN, CDR2 SYDVKM. The ends lost 4 bases at V and 3 bases at J; junction bases unmatched: 9. CDR3 protein: CASSYRGQVVNQPQHF. Here the CDR3 DNA reads TGTGCCAGCAGTTACCGCGGACAGGTGGTCAATCAGCCCCAGCATTTT.

The genes are TRBV5-1 and TRBJ2-2; D gene uncertain. Germline V gene sequence: CDR1 SGHRS, CDR2 YFSETQ. Trimming cost V 1 base and J 0 bases, with 7 bases left between them. This CDR3 spans 15 amino acids. CDR3: CASSLKSPNTGELFF. CDR3 DNA sequence: TGCGCCAGCAGCTTGAAATCTCCGAACACCGGGGAGCTGTTTTTT. Combining the CDR3 with reference TRBV5-1 and TRBJ2-2 gives the whole variable domain KAGVTQTPRYLIKTRGQQVTLSCSPISGHRSVSWYQQTPGQGLQFLFEYFSETQRNKGNFPGRFSGRQFSNSRSEMNVSTLELGDSALYLCASSLKSPNTGELFFGEGSRLTVL.

This clonotype was counted at least ten times. This sequence joins TRBV28 and TRBJ2-3; 7 positions match TRBD1. V lost 5 bases, J lost 4 bases, and 6 bases stayed unmatched. The CDR3 length is 14 residues. In germline, CDR1 is MDHEN, CDR2 SYDVKM. This chain's CDR3 is CASSRRTGADTQYF. CDR3 nucleotide sequence: TGTGCCAGCAGTAGACGTACAGGGGCAGATACGCAGTATTTT.

This clonotype showed up just a few times. V and J are TRBV7-3 and TRBJ2-1; D remains ambiguous. The germline V gene encodes CDR1 SGHTA and CDR2 FQGTGA. Trimming left V 1 base short and J 4 bases short, with 5 bases between. The CDR3 runs 13 residues. CDR3 in amino acids: CASSLNLYNEQFF. CDR3 coding DNA: TGTGCCAGCAGCTTAAATTTGTACAATGAGCAGTTCTTC.